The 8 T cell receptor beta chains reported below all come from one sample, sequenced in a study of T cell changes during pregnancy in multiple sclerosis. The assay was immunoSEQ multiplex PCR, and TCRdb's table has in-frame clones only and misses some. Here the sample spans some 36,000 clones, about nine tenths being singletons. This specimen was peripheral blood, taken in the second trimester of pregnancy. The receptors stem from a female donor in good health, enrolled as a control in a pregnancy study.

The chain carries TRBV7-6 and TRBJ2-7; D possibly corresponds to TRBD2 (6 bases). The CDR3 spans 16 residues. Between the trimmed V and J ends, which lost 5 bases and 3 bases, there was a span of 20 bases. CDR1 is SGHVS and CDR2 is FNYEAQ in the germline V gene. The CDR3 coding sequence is TGTGCCAGCAGCCCCGGTGTGGGTGGGGGGAACTACGAGCAGTACTTC. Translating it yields CASSPGVGGGNYEQYF.

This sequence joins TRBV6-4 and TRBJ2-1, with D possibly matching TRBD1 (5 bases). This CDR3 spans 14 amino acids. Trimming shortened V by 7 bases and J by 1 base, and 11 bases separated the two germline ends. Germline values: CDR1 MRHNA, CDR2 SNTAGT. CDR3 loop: CASNRLGSYNEQFF. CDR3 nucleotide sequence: TGTGCCAGCAACAGGTTAGGATCCTACAATGAGCAGTTCTTC.

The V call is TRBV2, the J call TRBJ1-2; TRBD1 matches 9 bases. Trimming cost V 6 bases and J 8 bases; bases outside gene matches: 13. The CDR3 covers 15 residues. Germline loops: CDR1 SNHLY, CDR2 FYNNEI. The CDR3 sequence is CASRGFSDRGGGYTF. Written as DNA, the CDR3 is TGTGCCAGCAGAGGATTCTCGGACAGGGGTGGCGGCTACACCTTC.

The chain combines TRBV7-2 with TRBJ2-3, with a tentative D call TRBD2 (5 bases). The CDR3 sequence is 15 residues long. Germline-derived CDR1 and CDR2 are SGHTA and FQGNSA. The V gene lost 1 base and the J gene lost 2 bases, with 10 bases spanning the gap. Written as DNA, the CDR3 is TGTGCCAGCAGCTTAGGCAGCGGAAACACAGATACGCAGTATTTT. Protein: CASSLGSGNTDTQYF.

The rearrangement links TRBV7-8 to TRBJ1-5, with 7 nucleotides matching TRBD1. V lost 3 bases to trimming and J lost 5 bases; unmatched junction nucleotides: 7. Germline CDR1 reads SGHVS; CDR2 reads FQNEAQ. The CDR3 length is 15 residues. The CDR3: CASSFYTGAYQPQHF. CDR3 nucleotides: TGTGCCAGCAGCTTCTATACAGGGGCGTATCAGCCCCAGCATTTT.

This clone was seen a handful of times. The CDR3 here is CALTALGPQHF. The CDR3, as DNA: TGTGCCCTGACAGCCTTAGGGCCCCAGCATTTT. The chain uses TRBV30 and TRBJ1-5, with D perhaps matching TRBD1 (5 bases). Germline CDR1 and CDR2: GTSNPN and SVGIG (reference sequence). The CDR3 totals 11 residues. V was pared by 8 bases and J by 9 bases, with 14 bases between.

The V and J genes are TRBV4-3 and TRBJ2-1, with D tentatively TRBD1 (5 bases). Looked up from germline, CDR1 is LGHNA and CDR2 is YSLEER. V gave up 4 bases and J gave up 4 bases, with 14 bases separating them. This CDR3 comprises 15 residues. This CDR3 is CASSPDITSYNEQFF. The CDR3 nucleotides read TGCGCCAGCAGCCCGGACATAACGTCATACAATGAGCAGTTCTTC.

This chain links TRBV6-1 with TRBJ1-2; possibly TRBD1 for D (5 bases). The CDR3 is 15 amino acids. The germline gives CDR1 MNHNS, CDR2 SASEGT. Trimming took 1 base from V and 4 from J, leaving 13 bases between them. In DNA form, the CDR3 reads TGTGCCAGCAGTGAAGAGGAGGGTGGGGGCTATGGCTACACCTTC. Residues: CASSEEEGGGYGYTF.